The next 5 T cell receptor beta chains were all read from a single sample in a study of vaccination effects on CD4 cells after COVID-19. Expansion with viral peptide pools was applied to antigen-specific CD4+ T cells by the ViraFEST assay prior to sequencing. At the end of less than 12 days of culture, CD4+ T cells were isolated. Prior SARS-CoV-2 infection was absent in the vaccine recipients, as shown by negative nucleocapsid antibodies. These receptors' antigens are unknown. TCRdb keeps only in-frame clones here, not all; method: immunoSEQ multiplex PCR. Of about 22,000 clones listed, roughly 73% are singletons. Material: CD4+ T cells from PBMCs cultured with HCoV-NL63 spike peptides, obtained before COVID-19 vaccination. The receptors originated from a human donor who received a COVID-19 vaccine.

The genes are TRBV5-1 and TRBJ1-4; D is perhaps TRBD1 (5 bases). This CDR3 spans 19 amino acids. The V gene's germline CDR1 is SGHRS and CDR2 YFSETQ. V lost 3 bases, J lost 4 bases, and 25 bases lay in between. The CDR3 loop is CASSSRDGGAYVGNEKLFF. The CDR3 DNA is TGCGCCAGCAGCTCCCGGGACGGAGGGGCCTACGTCGGTAATGAAAAACTGTTTTTT.

This rearrangement joins TRBV7-9 to TRBJ1-2; D possibly corresponds to TRBD1 (5 bases). Trimming cost V 0 bases and J 8 bases, with 19 bases left between them. The CDR3 covers 16 residues. CDR1 is SEHNR, CDR2 FQNEAQ, per germline (reference sequence). The CDR3 coding sequence is TGTGCCAGCAGCTTAGCGGGAACCCAGGGACGCGGCGGCTACACCTTC. Translation: CASSLAGTQGRGGYTF. Full variable domain (outside the CDR3, taken from reference TRBV7-9 and TRBJ1-2): DTGVSQNPRHKITKRGQNVTFRCDPISEHNRLYWYRQTLGQGPEFLTYFQNEAQLEKSRLLSDRFSAERPKGSFSTLEIQRTEQGDSAMYLCASSLAGTQGRGGYTFGSGTRLTVV.

The chain employs TRBV6-4 and TRBJ2-3; D possibly corresponds to TRBD2 (5 bases). The length of the CDR3 is 13 residues. CDR1 MRHNA and CDR2 SNTAGT come from the germline V gene. V lost 4 bases and J lost 6, with 11 bases in between. CDR3 sequence: CASSGTPGDTQYF. The CDR3 DNA follows: TGTGCCAGCAGTGGGACGCCGGGGGATACGCAGTATTTT.

The J gene is TRBJ1-1, the V gene TRBV19; D not resolved. Trimming stripped 2 bases from V and 1 base from J, with 8 bases between. Germline V gene sequence: CDR1 LNHDA, CDR2 SQIVND (reference sequence). This CDR3 has 14 amino acids. The CDR3 is CASSIYRGNTEAFF. The CDR3 DNA sequence: TGTGCCAGTAGTATATACCGGGGGAACACTGAAGCTTTCTTT.

The rearrangement uses TRBV9 and TRBJ2-1, with TRBD2 matching over 13 bases. Per germline, CDR1 SGDLS and CDR2 YYNGEE. This CDR3 contains 17 residues. V dropped 0 bases and J dropped 9; count of bases not matched to a gene: 9. CDR3 sequence reads: CASSVATSGRHGGEQFF. CDR3 sequence (DNA): TGTGCCAGCAGCGTAGCGACTAGCGGGAGGCATGGGGGTGAGCAGTTCTTC.